A selection of T cell receptor beta chains follows, all from one sample in a study of T-cell reconstitution after alpha-beta-depleted transplantation in children. TCRdb reanalysed the PCR reads using MiXCR and keeps one entry per CDR3 protein. The data show 500,000 to 600,000 distinct CDR3 sequences, roughly 30% seen once. This specimen was PBMCs, taken before TCRalphabeta/CD19-depleted stem cell transplant. These receptors all stem from a boy younger than two with Wiskott-Aldrich syndrome, due to receive a stem cell transplant. The CDR3 runs from the conserved cysteine through the conserved F or W. The D gene is left open where the match is weak. Not every row has a clone size; where given, it reads once, few, many or a size class.

TRBV12-3/TRBV12-4,TRBJ1-5,-,-,TGTGCCAGCAGTTGGGGCAGGGACGTCCAGCCCCAGCATTTT,CASSWGRDVQPQHF
TRBV10-3,TRBJ1-6,-,-,TGTGCCATCGGCCAGTTAAATAATTCACCCCTCCACTTT,CAIGQLNNSPLHF
TRBV5-1,TRBJ2-7,-,-,TGCGCCAGCAGCTTATTCCCTACAGGATCCTACGAGCAGTACTTC,CASSLFPTGSYEQYF
TRBV5-1,TRBJ2-2,few,TRBD2,TGCGCCAGCAGCTTGCTTGCGGGAGCCTTTGACACCGGGGAGCTGTTTTTT,CASSLLAGAFDTGELFF
TRBV5-1,TRBJ2-1,-,TRBD2,TGCGCCAGCAGCTTGAGGAGTGGAGCGGGGTACAATGAGCAGTTCTTC,CASSLRSGAGYNEQFF
TRBV20-1,TRBJ2-3,-,TRBD2,TGCAGTGCTAGAAAGGCTAGCGGGAATTCAGATACGCAGTATTTT,CSARKASGNSDTQYF
TRBV27,TRBJ2-7,few,TRBD2,TGTGCCAGCAGTTTAAAAGCGGGAGAGGCGTACGAGCAGTACTTC,CASSLKAGEAYEQYF
TRBV12-3/TRBV12-4,TRBJ2-7,-,TRBD1,TGTGCCAGCACCTTGGGGACAGGGAGCTCCTACGAGCAGTACTTC,CASTLGTGSSYEQYF
TRBV11-2,TRBJ2-7,-,TRBD2,TGTGCCAGCAGCCAGCCCGTGGTTGTGAGGGCTAGCGGGAGCGTAACCTACGAGCAGTACTTC,CASSQPVVVRASGSVTYEQYF
TRBV28,TRBJ2-1,-,TRBD2,TGTGCCAGCAGCCCGACTAGCGGCTACTTTCGGAATGAGCAGTTCTTC,CASSPTSGYFRNEQFF
TRBV4-1,TRBJ1-2,-,-,TGCGCCAGCAGCCCAGGGGCGACAGATCCTAACTATGGCTACACCTTC,CASSPGATDPNYGYTF
TRBV27,TRBJ1-1,few,-,TGTGCCAGCAGTTCCGGGACCCTGGTACCTGAAGCTTTCTTT,CASSSGTLVPEAFF
TRBV5-1,TRBJ1-6,-,-,TGCGCCAGCAGCTTGGTAGCGCAGGATAATTCACCCCTCCACTTT,CASSLVAQDNSPLHF
TRBV7-2,TRBJ2-1,-,TRBD2,TGTGCCAGCAGTCCGGCTAGCGGGAGAAATGAGCAGTTCTTC,CASSPASGRNEQFF
TRBV5-5,TRBJ2-3,-,-,TGTGCCAGCAGCTTGAAGTTAATAGATACGCAGTATTTT,CASSLKLIDTQYF
TRBV27,TRBJ2-1,-,-,TGTGCCACCCTTGGAGGGGATGGCTATGAGCAGTTCTTC,CATLGGDGYEQFF
TRBV7-2,TRBJ2-5,-,TRBD2,TGTGCCAGCAGCTCCAGGCTAGCGGGAGTAAAAGAGACCCAGTACTTC,CASSSRLAGVKETQYF
TRBV5-1,TRBJ2-3,-,-,TGCGCCAGCAGCGCGCCGGGACCCACAGATACGCAGTATTTT,CASSAPGPTDTQYF
TRBV12-3/TRBV12-4,TRBJ2-4,-,TRBD1,TGTGCCAGCAGTTCCTTCGAACAGGGGTTCAAAAACATTCAGTACTTC,CASSSFEQGFKNIQYF
TRBV7-6,TRBJ2-4,few,-,TGTGCCAGCAGCCCCCGGGCAGGTACTCTAGCCAAAAACATTCAGTACTTC,CASSPRAGTLAKNIQYF
TRBV7-6,TRBJ1-5,-,TRBD1,TGTGCCAGCAGCGCGGGACAGGGTAATCAGCCCCAGCATTTT,CASSAGQGNQPQHF
TRBV10-2,TRBJ2-7,once,TRBD2,TGCGCCAGCAGTCAGCGGGACGGAAGCTCCTACGAGCAGTACTTC,CASSQRDGSSYEQYF
TRBV28,TRBJ2-5,-,TRBD1,TGTGCCAGCAGTCCCTCCAGGGGGCAAGGGGAGACCCAGTACTTC,CASSPSRGQGETQYF
TRBV20-1,TRBJ2-5,few,TRBD2,TGCAGTGCTAGAGCCTTGCGGGAGACACGAGAGACCCAGTACTTC,CSARALRETRETQYF
TRBV12-3/TRBV12-4,TRBJ2-1,few,TRBD2,TGTGCCGTCGAAGGAGGAGCGGGAGCTAACAATGAGCAGTTCTTC,CAVEGGAGANNEQFF
TRBV5-1,TRBJ2-1,-,-,TGCGCCAGCAGTGGGGGGACCCGACGCTACAATGAGCAGTTCTTC,CASSGGTRRYNEQFF
TRBV7-2,TRBJ2-1,-,TRBD2,TGTGCCAGCAGGGTTAGCGGGAGGATATACAATGAGCAGTTCTTC,CASRVSGRIYNEQFF
TRBV5-1,TRBJ2-7,-,TRBD2,TGCGCCAGCAGCTTCGGCGGGAGCAAAGGCGAGCAGTACTTC,CASSFGGSKGEQYF
TRBV5-1,TRBJ2-6,-,-,TGCGCCAGCAGCCCAGTGGCTGGGGCCAACGTCCTGACTTTC,CASSPVAGANVLTF
TRBV20-1,TRBJ2-7,-,TRBD2,TGCAGTGCTAGGTCCCTAGCGGGAGGGCGAGACGAGCAGTACTTC,CSARSLAGGRDEQYF
TRBV5-1,TRBJ2-1,many,-,TGCGCCAGCAGCTTCGTAGCGGCGACCTACAATGAGCAGTTCTTC,CASSFVAATYNEQFF
TRBV27,TRBJ2-1,few,-,TGTGCCAGCAGTTTGTTCAATCCCTCCTACAATGAGCAGTTCTTC,CASSLFNPSYNEQFF
TRBV12-3/TRBV12-4,TRBJ1-1,few,-,TGTGCCAGCAGTTTCTTACTAGTGAACACTGAAGCTTTCTTT,CASSFLLVNTEAFF
TRBV20-1,TRBJ1-1,few,-,TGCAGTGCTAGGAGTTCGACCAGGGCCAACACTGAAGCTTTCTTT,CSARSSTRANTEAFF
TRBV12-3/TRBV12-4,TRBJ1-2,few,-,TGTGCCAGCAGCATGACAGTGACCTTGAGTGGCTACACCTTC,CASSMTVTLSGYTF
TRBV5-1,TRBJ2-1,few,TRBD1,TGCGCCAGCAGCGACGGGACAGGGTCCCTCAATGAGCAGTTCTTC,CASSDGTGSLNEQFF
TRBV6-5,TRBJ2-1,many,-,TGTGCCAGCACCGGGAGTACCTGGGATGAGCAGTTCTTC,CASTGSTWDEQFF
TRBV20-1,TRBJ1-6,few,TRBD1,TGCAGTGCCCCGGGCGGGACAGCAAATTCACCCCTCCACTTT,CSAPGGTANSPLHF
TRBV5-1,TRBJ2-5,few,TRBD2,TGCGCCAGCAGCTTTAGCGGGCCGTACCAAGAGACCCAGTACTTC,CASSFSGPYQETQYF
TRBV15,TRBJ1-2,once,-,TGTGCCACCAGCAGAGATGTAGGCAGTACCTATGGCTACACCTTC,CATSRDVGSTYGYTF
TRBV28,TRBJ1-5,-,-,TGTGCCAGCAGAACCGGGTTAGATCAGCCCCAGCATTTT,CASRTGLDQPQHF
TRBV5-1,TRBJ2-7,-,-,TGCGCCAGCAGCTTGGAGGATGAGGTCCAGCAGTACTTC,CASSLEDEVQQYF
TRBV27,TRBJ2-5,-,-,TGTGCCAGCCGCCCCCTGGACTACCAAGAGACCCAGTACTTC,CASRPLDYQETQYF
TRBV5-1,TRBJ2-3,few,TRBD2,TGCGCCAGCAGCCAAAGGGCGGGAGGAGATACGCAGTATTTT,CASSQRAGGDTQYF
TRBV7-9,TRBJ2-7,few,-,TGTGCCAGCAGCTTATTTGTGGGGGCCGAGCAGTACTTC,CASSLFVGAEQYF
TRBV3-1,TRBJ2-1,few,TRBD2,TGTGCCAGCAGCCAAGAAGGTGGATTGGGTAGCGGGAGTAGGAATGAGCAGTTCTTC,CASSQEGGLGSGSRNEQFF
TRBV7-2,TRBJ1-5,-,TRBD1,TGTGCCAGCAGCCGGACAGGAGGAGGGCAGCCCCAGCATTTT,CASSRTGGGQPQHF
TRBV4-1,TRBJ2-2,-,TRBD2,TGCGCCAGCAGCCAAGATGGGGCGGGAGTGAACACCGGGGAGCTGTTTTTT,CASSQDGAGVNTGELFF
TRBV15,TRBJ2-1,few,TRBD2,TGTGCCACCAGCAGAGTGCTAGCGGGAAACAATGAGCAGTTCTTC,CATSRVLAGNNEQFF
TRBV29-1,TRBJ2-5,-,-,TGCAGCGCCGTCGGAGGGCCGGAGACCCAGTACTTC,CSAVGGPETQYF
TRBV5-1,TRBJ2-5,-,TRBD2,TGCGCCAGCAGCTTGGTGACTAGCGGAAAAGAGACCCAGTACTTC,CASSLVTSGKETQYF
TRBV10-3,TRBJ2-3,-,TRBD2,TGTGCCATCGCTACTAGCGGAAGCACAGATACGCAGTATTTT,CAIATSGSTDTQYF
TRBV20-1,TRBJ2-7,-,-,TGCAGTGCCCAATCCCGGGGCAGATACGAGCAGTACTTC,CSAQSRGRYEQYF
TRBV5-6,TRBJ2-5,-,-,TGTGCCAGCAGCTTGTATAGGGGAGAGACCCAGTACTTC,CASSLYRGETQYF
TRBV29-1,TRBJ2-7,-,-,TGCAGCGTAAAGACAGGAAACGAGCAGTACTTC,CSVKTGNEQYF
TRBV20-1,TRBJ1-1,few,-,TGCAGTGCTAGGAAAATCGAGGGTGGGACTGAAGCTTTCTTT,CSARKIEGGTEAFF
TRBV5-1,TRBJ2-7,few,TRBD1,TGCGCCAGCAGCTTGGAGAGTTGGACAGGGGGTTCCTACGAGCAGTACTTC,CASSLESWTGGSYEQYF
TRBV25-1,TRBJ2-1,-,TRBD2,TGTGCCAGCGGGACTAGCGGGAGGCCGTACAATGAGCAGTTCTTC,CASGTSGRPYNEQFF
TRBV5-5,TRBJ1-2,-,-,TGTGCCAGCAGTTTCGCTGGTCCTAGGACAGTCTATGGCTACACCTTC,CASSFAGPRTVYGYTF